A selection of T cell receptor beta chains follows, all from one sample in a study of monozygotic twins with cystic fibrosis. TCRdb keeps only in-frame clones here, not all; method: immunoSEQ multiplex PCR. This sample yields just over 35,000 clones, of which around 90% are seen a single time; less than 0.2% belongs to the top ten. The sequencing sample was made of blood. The receptors come from a boy between 2 and 10 years old with cystic fibrosis. The CDR3 runs from the conserved cysteine through the conserved F or W. Each record gives: V gene, J gene, CDR3 protein.

>TRBV9|TRBJ2-1
CASSAGTGRVIEQFF
>TRBV7-2|TRBJ2-5
CASSRAGLAIQETQYF
>TRBV6-1|TRBJ2-1
CASSERIIAGAYNEQFF
>TRBV7-6|TRBJ2-2
CASSRDPGSGELFF
>TRBV2|TRBJ1-3
CASSLIITGDTIYF
>TRBV7-9|TRBJ2-3
CASSLDRGRDTQYF
>TRBV4-2|TRBJ2-7
CASSQEGAYEQYF
>TRBV29-1|TRBJ1-2
CSVPSEPYGYTF
>TRBV18|TRBJ2-7
CASSPSGRSYEQYF
>TRBV5-1|TRBJ2-5
CASSRGLAGSQETQYF
>TRBV27|TRBJ1-5
CASSLRGMGNQPQHF
>TRBV5-1|TRBJ1-6
CASSPTGGGNSPLHF
>TRBV2|TRBJ1-2
CASNTGVDGYTF
>TRBV27|TRBJ1-6
CASSLLGPTGRNNSPLHF
>TRBV29-1|TRBJ2-1
CSVDAVNEQFF
>TRBV19|TRBJ1-2
CASSIGPGTGIGEGYTF
>TRBV7-3|TRBJ2-1
CASSASGYSNEQFF
>TRBV13|TRBJ2-5
CASSLRGRETQYF
>TRBV7-2|TRBJ2-5
CASSPPGGGWETQYF
>TRBV13|TRBJ2-3
CASSTSGWADTQYF
>TRBV4-1|TRBJ1-5
CASSPDSSNQPQHF
>TRBV4-1|TRBJ2-7
CASSPPGGPYEQYF
>TRBV6-1|TRBJ2-2
CASSERTGGPSNTGELFF
>TRBV5-1|TRBJ1-1
CASSLVGDPNTEAFF
>TRBV5-6|TRBJ2-6
CASSLGPTSGANVLTF
>TRBV29-1|TRBJ2-2
CSVVGGPGTGELFF
>TRBV18|TRBJ1-1
CASSPRQGMNTEAFF
>TRBV21-1|TRBJ2-7
CASSKGGQVYEQYF
>TRBV18|TRBJ1-3
CASSPDQGSSGNTIYF
>TRBV18|TRBJ2-3
CASSLGLAADTQYF
>TRBV9|TRBJ2-7
CASSALLDPVEQYF
>TRBV5-1|TRBJ1-2
CASSLAQTGYGYTF